Detailed here is one T cell receptor beta chain. The CDR3 length is 19 residues. From germline, CDR1 is MGHRA and CDR2 YSYEKL. Between the trimmed V and J ends, which lost 1 base and 0 bases, there was a span of 22 bases. The PCR had 60 Vbeta and 13 Jbeta primers. Sequencing was performed with immunoSEQ multiplex PCR; in TCRdb, only in-frame clones are kept and a portion is missing. The sample has about 140,000 clones, 75% to 85% seen once. This entry comes from a study of cytomegalovirus exposure and HLA in healthy donors. The chain has TRBV4-1 and TRBJ2-7; a weak D match, TRBD2 (6 bases). The sequenced material came from PBMCs. The TCR was taken from a female donor in good health and CMV-seronegative. The CDR3 DNA reads TGCGCCAGCAGCCAAGCCCGAGGAAGGGCCGGGACTCTCTCCTACGAGCAGTACTTC. This gives the protein CASSQARGRAGTLSYEQYF.